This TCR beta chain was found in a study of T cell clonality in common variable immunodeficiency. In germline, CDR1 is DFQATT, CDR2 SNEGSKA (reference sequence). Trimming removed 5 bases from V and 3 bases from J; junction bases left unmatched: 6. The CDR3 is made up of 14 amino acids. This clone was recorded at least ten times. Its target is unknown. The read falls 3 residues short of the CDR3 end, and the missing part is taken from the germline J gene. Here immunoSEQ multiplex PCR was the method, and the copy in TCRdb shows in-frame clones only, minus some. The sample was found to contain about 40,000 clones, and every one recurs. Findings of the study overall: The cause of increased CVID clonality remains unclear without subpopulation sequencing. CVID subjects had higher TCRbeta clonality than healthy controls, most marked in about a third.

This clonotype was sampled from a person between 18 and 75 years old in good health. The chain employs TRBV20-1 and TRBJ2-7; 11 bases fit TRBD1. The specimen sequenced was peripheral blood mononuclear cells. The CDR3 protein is CSAVGTGGYYEQYF. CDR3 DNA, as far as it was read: TGCAGTGCTGTTGGGACAGGGGGTTACTACGAG.